This T cell receptor beta chain derives from a study of T cell changes during pregnancy in multiple sclerosis. As concerns this clone: Other nucleotide sequences from this sample produce the same CDR3.

The CDR3 has 15 amino acids. V lost 4 bases to trimming and J lost 2 bases; unmatched junction nucleotides: 1. CDR1 is SNHLY and CDR2 is FYNNEI in the germline V gene. The data were produced by immunoSEQ multiplex PCR, yet TCRdb's version contains in-frame clones alone and is incomplete. Altogether more than 65,000 clones are present, about 91% being singletons, with the ten largest covering about 2.5%. The material was peripheral blood, obtained in the first trimester of pregnancy. The TCR was taken from a female donor with multiple sclerosis, enrolled in a pregnancy study. This rearrangement joins TRBV2 to TRBJ2-2; 10 nucleotides line up with TRBD2. CDR3 nucleotides: TGTGCCAGCAGTGGGACTAGCGGAAACACCGGGGAGCTGTTTTTT. Amino acids: CASSGTSGNTGELFF.